These T cell receptor beta chains were read from a single sample in a study of CXCR3-negative and CXCR3-positive naive CD8 T cells. TCRdb re-called the 5' RACE reads and gives one entry per CDR3 protein, without DNA. This table holds tens of thousands of distinct CDR3 sequences. Source material: naive CXCR3- CD8+ T cells from blood. These receptors were collected from a human donor in good health. Some clones in this sample may be carry-over from other donors' samples. Both conserved end residues are part of each CDR3.

TRBJ2-1,TRBV6-5,15,CASSIHGANYNEQFF
TRBJ2-1,TRBV9,16,CASSPHLPSSYNEQFF
TRBJ2-1,TRBV10-3,14,CAISESNGKDEQFF
TRBJ2-1,TRBV4-1,17,CASSHGLAGPSYNEQFF
TRBJ2-5,TRBV10-3,17,CAISESPGTGGEETQYF
TRBJ2-1,TRBV5-1,13,CASSSPPGQWQFF
TRBJ1-1,TRBV4-3,14,CASSQLGRDTEAFF
TRBJ1-6,TRBV7-2,16,CASSLDINGLYSPLHF
TRBJ2-2,TRBV5-1,13,CASSTTGPGELFF
TRBJ2-2,TRBV29-1,13,CSVERVNTGELFF
TRBJ2-3,TRBV21-1,16,CASTKPKDREGYTQYF
TRBJ2-1,TRBV29-1,13,CSVERPGVNEQFF
TRBJ2-5,TRBV4-3,16,CASSLETGTGSETQYF
TRBJ2-1,TRBV3-1,15,CASSQGSGTVEEQFF
TRBJ2-5,TRBV7-3,20,CASSLRGPTSPGTDQETQYF
TRBJ2-2,TRBV12-3/TRBV12-4,16,CASSPFRGPYTGELFF
TRBJ1-2,TRBV12-3/TRBV12-4,13,CASSFLPVYGYTF
TRBJ1-1,TRBV29-1,16,CSVEDPRGEVNTEAFF
TRBJ2-1,TRBV14,13,CASSQELTNEQFF
TRBJ2-1,TRBV6-2/TRBV6-3,16,CASSFTWAGVIDEQFF
TRBJ2-7,TRBV6-2/TRBV6-3,15,CASSYTTRTLREQYF
TRBJ2-3,TRBV6-4,16,CASSDSSGGGVDTQYF
TRBJ2-3,TRBV27,16,CASSLLDRGRTDTQYF
TRBJ2-7,TRBV28,15,CASRRGGGYAYEQYF
TRBJ1-4,TRBV6-2/TRBV6-3,15,CASSYSSRGNEKLFF
TRBJ2-1,TRBV20-1,12,CSAPKGDREQFF
TRBJ1-6,TRBV11-2,12,CASSHLNSPLHF
TRBJ2-3,TRBV28,14,CASSFVSGTDTKYF